The rows below give T cell receptor beta chains drawn from one sample of a study of shared clonotypes between healthy human individuals. The protocol was immunoSEQ multiplex PCR, while the TCRdb copy is restricted to in-frame clones and leaves out a portion. Of around 610,000 clones in the sample, approximately 96% were seen once. The specimen was naive CD8+ T cells sorted from blood. These receptors were collected from a woman under 40 in good health. Both conserved end residues are trimmed from each CDR3. The order of the fields is V gene, J gene, CDR3 protein.

v_call: TRBV7-6
j_call: TRBJ2-2
cdr3_aa: ASSLELAVATGELF

v_call: TRBV5-1
j_call: TRBJ2-7
cdr3_aa: ASSLGLAGAGEQY

v_call: TRBV13
j_call: TRBJ1-1
cdr3_aa: ASSLVVGEAF

v_call: TRBV6-5
j_call: TRBJ2-7
cdr3_aa: ASSYLGDEQY

v_call: TRBV5-6
j_call: TRBJ1-1
cdr3_aa: ASSLGGSVNTEAF

v_call: TRBV19
j_call: TRBJ2-7
cdr3_aa: ASSIEHSGAYEQY

v_call: TRBV27
j_call: TRBJ2-7
cdr3_aa: ASSPGTLYEQY

v_call: TRBV27
j_call: TRBJ1-1
cdr3_aa: ASHQGRNTEAF

v_call: TRBV6-6
j_call: TRBJ1-5
cdr3_aa: ASSTIAQGGWQPQH

v_call: TRBV5-1
j_call: TRBJ2-7
cdr3_aa: ASSLWSSGSNEQY

v_call: TRBV7-8
j_call: TRBJ2-5
cdr3_aa: ASSPGGLETQY

v_call: TRBV5-1
j_call: TRBJ1-1
cdr3_aa: ASSQTDREVTEAF

v_call: TRBV4-2
j_call: TRBJ1-4
cdr3_aa: ASSQISREINEKLF

v_call: TRBV19
j_call: TRBJ2-1
cdr3_aa: ASSIGTSSSNEQF

v_call: TRBV6-1
j_call: TRBJ1-2
cdr3_aa: ASSLLDRNYGYT

v_call: TRBV9
j_call: TRBJ1-3
cdr3_aa: ASSVDLHSGNTIY

v_call: TRBV2
j_call: TRBJ2-7
cdr3_aa: ASSALSYEQY

v_call: TRBV27
j_call: TRBJ1-2
cdr3_aa: ASKAPPSHGYT

v_call: TRBV30
j_call: TRBJ2-7
cdr3_aa: AWRLSVYEQY

v_call: TRBV11-1
j_call: TRBJ2-7
cdr3_aa: ASSFSYPEDYEQY

v_call: TRBV7-9
j_call: TRBJ2-1
cdr3_aa: ASSQGTGHEQF

v_call: TRBV7-8
j_call: TRBJ2-7
cdr3_aa: ASSLVGGLGAYEQY

v_call: TRBV27
j_call: TRBJ2-7
cdr3_aa: ASSLGTTFSYEQY

v_call: TRBV10-1
j_call: TRBJ2-1
cdr3_aa: ASSESMGGREV

v_call: TRBV9
j_call: TRBJ2-7
cdr3_aa: ASSVGDRGNEQY

v_call: TRBV13
j_call: TRBJ2-7
cdr3_aa: ASSMDFSEQY

v_call: TRBV5-4
j_call: TRBJ2-2
cdr3_aa: ASSATGASGELF

v_call: TRBV7-2
j_call: TRBJ1-2
cdr3_aa: AIQDRANYGYT

v_call: TRBV5-6
j_call: TRBJ2-7
cdr3_aa: ASSLAGSGAIYEQY

v_call: TRBV28
j_call: TRBJ2-1
cdr3_aa: ASSFPSGSEQF

v_call: TRBV2
j_call: TRBJ2-7
cdr3_aa: ASSDIAGWNEQY

v_call: TRBV27
j_call: TRBJ2-6
cdr3_aa: ASSFGGANVLT

v_call: TRBV6-4
j_call: TRBJ2-7
cdr3_aa: ASIQKARAKEDEQY

v_call: TRBV7-6
j_call: TRBJ2-2
cdr3_aa: ASSRSSGYTGELF